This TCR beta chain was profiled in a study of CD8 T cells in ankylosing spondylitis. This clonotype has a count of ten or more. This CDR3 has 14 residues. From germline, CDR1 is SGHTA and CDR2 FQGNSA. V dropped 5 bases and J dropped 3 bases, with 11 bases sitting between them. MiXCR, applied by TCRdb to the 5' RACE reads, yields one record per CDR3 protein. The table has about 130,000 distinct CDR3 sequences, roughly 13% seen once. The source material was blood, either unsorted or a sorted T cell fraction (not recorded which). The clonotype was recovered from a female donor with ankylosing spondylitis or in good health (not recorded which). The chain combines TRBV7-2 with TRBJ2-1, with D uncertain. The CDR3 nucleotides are TGTGCCAGCAGCACGGACCCTTACTACAATGAGCAGTTCTTC. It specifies CASSTDPYYNEQFF.